The 10 T cell receptor beta chains below were found in one sample sequenced in a study of blood T cell repertoires in COVID-19. Sequencing was performed with immunoSEQ multiplex PCR; in TCRdb, only in-frame clones are kept and a portion is missing. This table has some 160,000 clones, under 80% appearing once. Specimen: peripheral blood. These TCRs come from a man aged 60 to 69 with acute or convalescent COVID-19.

This clone appeared once. The chain combines TRBV11-2 with TRBJ2-7, with 9 bases aligning to TRBD1. Germline CDR1 is SGHAT and CDR2 is FQNNGV. Trimming at V came to 5 bases and at J to 2 bases, leaving 10 bases not matched to a gene. The CDR3 contains 16 residues. The CDR3 here is CASSLGNRGPTYEQYF. DNA of the CDR3: TGTGCCAGCAGCCTCGGGAACAGGGGGCCAACCTACGAGCAGTACTTC.

The CDR3 DNA reads TGTGCCAGCTCACCACCGGGGGACAATTATCAGCCCCAGCATTTT. Amino acids: CASSPPGDNYQPQHF. The V gene is TRBV18, the J gene TRBJ1-5; TRBD1 is a possible D gene (6 bases). Germline-derived CDR1 and CDR2 are KGHSH and LQKENI. V gave up 0 bases and J gave up 5 bases, with 11 bases separating them. The CDR3 spans 15 residues.

This chain connects TRBV24-1 to TRBJ2-1; 10 bases map to TRBD2. CDR1 is KGHDR and CDR2 is SFDVKD in the germline V gene. The J segment lost 7 bases and the V segment lost 4 bases, leaving 9 bases of the junction unmatched. The CDR3 contains 16 residues. The CDR3 region has the DNA TGTGCCACCAGTGAGTACTCAGCGGGAGGGCGAAATGAGCAGTTCTTC. Amino acids: CATSEYSAGGRNEQFF.

This clone has a handful of counts. Other DNA sequences within the sample encode an identical CDR3. The rearrangement links TRBV7-2 to TRBJ2-7, with D tentatively TRBD1 (6 bases). The V gene's germline CDR1 is SGHTA and CDR2 FQGNSA. Trimming stripped 6 bases from V and 0 bases from J, with 15 bases between. The length of the CDR3 is 15 residues. The chain's CDR3 is CASSSPGTLSYEQYF. The CDR3 DNA follows: TGTGCCAGCAGTTCTCCGGGGACACTCTCCTACGAGCAGTACTTC.

This clone was seen more than once but under ten times. The rearrangement joins TRBV30 to TRBJ1-1; 7 nucleotides agree with TRBD1. J was trimmed by 3 bases and V by 4 bases; bases with no gene match: 8. The germline V gene has CDR1 GTSNPN and CDR2 SVGIG (reference sequence). The CDR3 has 14 residues. The CDR3 bases are TGTGCCTGGACAGGGACAGTAGGCTACACTGAAGCTTTCTTT. Translated, it gives CAWTGTVGYTEAFF.

The chain employs TRBV23-1 and TRBJ2-2; D call uncertain. TRBV23-1 is annotated as an ORF whose role is uncertain. This CDR3 is 14 amino acids long. V was shortened by 6 bases and J by 0 bases, with 8 bases between the two germline ends. CDR3 coding DNA: TGCGCCAGCAGAGAGACACCGAACACCGGGGAGCTGTTTTTT. It yields the protein CASRETPNTGELFF.

The V gene is TRBV19, the J gene TRBJ1-1; no clear D gene. CDR3 length equals 12 residues. Germline-derived CDR1 and CDR2 are LNHDA and SQIVND (reference sequence). Trimming stripped 6 bases from V and 3 bases from J, with 8 bases between. CDR3 sequence reads: CASRAGHTEAFF. CDR3 DNA sequence: TGTGCCAGTAGGGCGGGCCACACTGAAGCTTTCTTT.

This chain uses TRBV5-1 with TRBJ2-3; a weak D match, TRBD1 (6 bases). CDR3 length: 16 amino acids. The germline gives CDR1 SGHRS, CDR2 YFSETQ. The V end lost 0 bases, the J end lost 2 bases, and 13 bases lay between the germline ends. The chain's CDR3 is CASSLGFTGITDTQYF. The CDR3 DNA is TGCGCCAGCAGCTTGGGATTCACAGGGATCACAGATACGCAGTATTTT. The whole variable domain, remainder taken from reference TRBV5-1 and TRBJ2-3, is KAGVTQTPRYLIKTRGQQVTLSCSPISGHRSVSWYQQTPGQGLQFLFEYFSETQRNKGNFPGRFSGRQFSNSRSEMNVSTLELGDSALYLCASSLGFTGITDTQYFGPGTRLTVL.

The chain recombines TRBV27 with TRBJ2-1, with D perhaps matching TRBD1 (5 bases). The ends were cut back, 0 bases at V and 12 bases at J, with 15 bases in the middle. Germline V gene sequence: CDR1 MNHEY, CDR2 SMNVEV (reference sequence). The CDR3 is 14 amino acids. CDR3 protein: CASSLSGQGSGQFF. Here the CDR3 DNA reads TGTGCCAGCAGTTTATCGGGGCAGGGTTCTGGGCAGTTCTTC.

The V call is TRBV3-1 (or the pseudogene TRBV3-2), the J call TRBJ2-6; tentatively, D is TRBD2 (6 bases). The germline gives CDR1 LGHDT, CDR2 YNNKEL (reference sequence). This CDR3 contains 15 residues. The germline V and J ends were trimmed by 3 bases and 4 bases, with 10 bases remaining between them. The DNA of the CDR3 is TGTGCCAGCAGCCATCGGGGGTTCGGGGCCAACGTCCTGACTTTC. Amino acid sequence: CASSHRGFGANVLTF.